This T cell receptor beta chain appears in the sequencing data of a study of blood T cell repertoires in COVID-19. At the level of the study: COVID-19 samples from acute and convalescent phases originated in the United States, Italy and Spain. Sample material is recorded as cDNA or gDNA derived from T cells, B-cell-depleted T cells, or PBMCs.

Germline V gene sequence: CDR1 GTSNPN, CDR2 SVGIG (reference sequence). Trimming left V 0 bases short and J 6 bases short, with 15 bases between. This CDR3 has 15 amino acids. As handled by the study authors: Amplification of reference gene primers provided the estimated nucleated cell counts. This table comes from immunoSEQ multiplex PCR, and its TCRdb copy is limited to in-frame clones, with some not included. V, J and clone size were drawn from that table, and D and trimming were deduced from the DNA. This table has about 54,000 clones, less than 95% appearing once. This chain connects TRBV30 to TRBJ1-5, with unresolved D. Specimen: peripheral blood. The source of this sequence is a middle-aged woman with active COVID-19. This CDR3 is CAWSVRGDLSQPQHF. The CDR3 nucleotides read TGTGCCTGGAGTGTACGGGGAGACTTGAGTCAGCCCCAGCATTTT.